The 23 T cell receptor beta chains below all came from one sample that was sequenced in a study of blood T cell repertoires in COVID-19. Clones were sequenced by immunoSEQ multiplex PCR, and TCRdb holds only the in-frame ones, with some missing. The data hold approximately 50,000 clones, with 75% to 80% observed a single time. The specimen was peripheral blood. The receptor source for this set is a man in his fifties with active or convalescent COVID-19.

The chain combines TRBV7-3 with TRBJ1-3; 8 nucleotides agree with TRBD1. CDR3 length: 15 amino acids. Trimming at V came to 5 bases and at J to 4 bases, leaving 7 bases not matched to a gene. CDR1 is SGHTA, CDR2 FQGTGA, per germline. The CDR3 region is CASSPGGQGGNTIYF. Here the CDR3 DNA reads TGTGCCAGCAGCCCAGGAGGACAGGGCGGAAACACCATATATTTT.

Worth noting for this clone: An end of the junction does not agree with germline; a read error may underlie this. The chain has TRBV7-7 and TRBJ1-3; no firm D call. There are 13 residues in the CDR3. The germline gives CDR1 SSHAT, CDR2 FNYEAQ (reference sequence). As DNA, the CDR3 is TGTGCTAGCAGCTTAGATCTCGGAAACACCATATATTTT. Translation: CASSLDLGNTIYF.

There are a few counts of this clone. This chain joins TRBV11-2 and TRBJ2-7; 7 nucleotides agree with TRBD1. CDR3 length equals 13 residues. CDR1 is SGHAT, CDR2 FQNNGV, per germline. V was pared by 6 bases and J by 4 bases, with 6 bases of the junction left unmatched. CDR3 residues: CASRSGQKYEQYF. The CDR3 bases are TGTGCCAGCAGATCGGGACAGAAGTACGAGCAGTACTTC.

The CDR3 sequence is CASSLVRTGDGYTF. The CDR3 nucleotides are TGCGCCAGCAGCTTGGTCAGGACAGGGGATGGCTACACCTTC. The rearrangement links TRBV5-1 to TRBJ1-2, with 9 bases fitting TRBD1. Germline lookup yields CDR1 SGHRS and CDR2 YFSETQ. Trimming took 0 bases from V and 6 from J; bases not matched to a gene: 3. The CDR3 is 14 amino acids.

V and J are TRBV10-3 and TRBJ1-1; 7 nucleotides match TRBD1. CDR1 ENHRY and CDR2 SYGVKD come from the germline V gene. J gave up 4 bases and V 4 bases, and 6 bases lay outside the gene matches. This CDR3 comprises 14 residues. The CDR3 loop reads CAISVQGRSTEAFF. CDR3 nucleotides: TGTGCCATCAGTGTACAGGGGAGGAGCACTGAAGCTTTCTTT.

The chain combines TRBV2 with TRBJ2-5, with a tentative D call TRBD2 (6 bases). Trimming took 8 bases from V and 5 from J, leaving 12 bases between them. The V gene's germline CDR1 is SNHLY and CDR2 FYNNEI. This CDR3 contains 12 residues. The DNA for the CDR3 is TGTGCCAGCGGACTATCTCCGGAGACCCAGTACTTC. This sequence encodes CASGLSPETQYF.

The CDR3 DNA reads as TGTGCCAGTAGTACGCCGGGACAGGGTACAACTGAAGCTTTCTTT. Its translation: CASSTPGQGTTEAFF. This sequence joins TRBV19 and TRBJ1-1; TRBD1 matches 9 bases. This CDR3 contains 15 residues. Trimming removed 4 bases from V and 5 bases from J; junction bases left unmatched: 8. The V gene's germline CDR1 is LNHDA and CDR2 SQIVND (reference sequence). Supplemented by reference TRBV19 and TRBJ1-1, the full variable domain reads DGGITQSPKYLFRKEGQNVTLSCEQNLNHDAMYWYRQDPGQGLRLIYYSQIVNDFQKGDIAEGYSVSREKKESFPLTVTSAQKNPTAFYLCASSTPGQGTTEAFFGQGTRLTVV.

The genes are TRBV18 and TRBJ2-7; D is perhaps TRBD1 (5 bases). Trimming removed 4 bases from V and 1 base from J, with 8 bases in between. This CDR3 comprises 13 residues. Germline CDR1 and CDR2: KGHSH and LQKENI. The CDR3 sequence is CASSLSGSYEQYF. The CDR3 coding sequence is TGTGCCAGCTCACTGTCAGGGTCCTACGAGCAGTACTTC.

The CDR3 here is CASSKDRGQTQYF. Here the CDR3 DNA reads TGTGCCAGCAGCAAGGACAGGGGGCAGACCCAGTACTTC. V gene TRBV7-3 combines with J gene TRBJ2-5, with 11 positions matching TRBD1. Unmatched junction bases numbered 2, after V lost 5 bases and J lost 6 bases. The CDR3 totals 13 residues. Germline loops: CDR1 SGHTA, CDR2 FQGTGA.

The rearrangement links TRBV7-2 to TRBJ1-1, with D perhaps TRBD1 (6 bases). The germline V gene has CDR1 SGHTA and CDR2 FQGNSA. V lost 4 bases, J lost 2 bases, and 8 bases lay in between. This CDR3 is 13 amino acids long. CDR3 residues: CASSSQGNTEAFF. The CDR3 nucleotides are TGTGCCAGCAGCTCACAGGGAAACACTGAAGCTTTCTTT.

This clone has just a few counts. This sequence joins TRBV4-1 and TRBJ2-1; 8 positions match TRBD2. Germline CDR1 MGHRA, CDR2 YSYEKL. V trimming: 4 bases; J trimming: 6 bases; junction bases outside the gene matches: 8. The CDR3 runs 15 residues. CDR3 DNA sequence: TGCGCCAGCAGCCCGGGGGGGGGCAGTATCAATGAGCAGTTCTTC. This codes for CASSPGGGSINEQFF.

This chain joins TRBV4-2 and TRBJ1-5; D unresolved. From germline, CDR1 is LGHNA and CDR2 YNFKEQ. There are 15 residues in the CDR3. V was cut by 0 bases and J by 7 bases, with 13 bases left in between. This CDR3 reads CASSQDLGGVQPQHF. For the CDR3, the DNA is TGTGCCAGCAGCCAAGATCTAGGCGGAGTCCAGCCCCAGCATTTT.

This chain uses TRBV9 with TRBJ2-2; the D gene is possibly TRBD2 (7 bases). This CDR3 contains 14 residues. V gave up 5 bases and J gave up 0 bases, with 8 bases separating them. Germline V gives CDR1 SGDLS, CDR2 YYNGEE. The CDR3 loop is CASRGGANTGELFF. CDR3 coding DNA: TGTGCCAGCAGAGGGGGGGCGAACACCGGGGAGCTGTTTTTT.

The chain recombines TRBV5-5 with TRBJ2-7; 7 bases fit TRBD1. This CDR3 region has 14 residues. Losses at the gene ends were 0 bases for V and 3 bases for J; bases not matched to a gene: 3. In germline, CDR1 is SGHKS, CDR2 YYEKEE (reference sequence). CDR3 DNA sequence: TGTGCCAGCAGCTTGGCCAGGGACAGCTACGAGCAGTACTTC. This encodes CASSLARDSYEQYF.

V gene TRBV19 combines with J gene TRBJ1-3; 7 bases agree with TRBD1. Germline loops: CDR1 LNHDA, CDR2 SQIVND (reference sequence). V trimming: 4 bases; J trimming: 0 bases; junction bases outside the gene matches: 3. The CDR3 covers 15 residues. CDR3 nucleotides: TGTGCCAGTAGTAGGGACAGAGACTCTGGAAACACCATATATTTT. This encodes CASSRDRDSGNTIYF. Using reference TRBV19 and TRBJ1-3 for the parts outside the CDR3, the full variable domain is DGGITQSPKYLFRKEGQNVTLSCEQNLNHDAMYWYRQDPGQGLRLIYYSQIVNDFQKGDIAEGYSVSREKKESFPLTVTSAQKNPTAFYLCASSRDRDSGNTIYFGEGSWLTVV.

The chain uses TRBV7-2 and TRBJ1-1, with D possibly TRBD1 on 6 matching bases. Between the trimmed V and J ends, which lost 5 bases and 5 bases, there was a span of 21 bases. There are 16 residues in the CDR3. Looked up from germline, CDR1 is SGHTA and CDR2 is FQGNSA. This CDR3 reads CASSPRVGQRKTEAFF. The CDR3 nucleotides are TGTGCCAGCAGCCCAAGGGTAGGACAGAGAAAAACTGAAGCTTTCTTT.

The gene calls are TRBV5-4 and TRBJ1-5; D is undetermined. This CDR3 spans 15 amino acids. Germline CDR1 is SGHNT and CDR2 is YYREEE (reference sequence). Trimming took 2 bases from V and 1 from J, leaving 10 bases between them. The CDR3: CASSFFGESNQPQHF. The CDR3 DNA is TGTGCCAGCAGCTTCTTCGGGGAGAGCAATCAGCCCCAGCATTTT.

V gene TRBV9 combines with J gene TRBJ2-7, with 9 bases aligning to TRBD1. J gave up 9 bases and V 3 bases, and 13 bases lay outside the gene matches. Germline lookup yields CDR1 SGDLS and CDR2 YYNGEE. The CDR3 is made up of 15 amino acids. The CDR3 reads CASSAAGTGLLGQYF. CDR3 DNA: TGTGCCAGCAGCGCTGCCGGGACAGGGTTATTGGGGCAGTACTTC.

The chain carries TRBV2 and TRBJ2-3; D call uncertain. The CDR3 loop spans 11 amino acids. CDR1 and CDR2 (germline): SNHLY, FYNNEI. Trimming shortened V by 4 bases and J by 6 bases, and 5 bases separated the two germline ends. CDR3 bases: TGTGCCAGCAGTGTGGAGGATACGCAGTATTTT. It yields the protein CASSVEDTQYF.

The CDR3 sequence is CSVGLRGQPQHF. The CDR3, as DNA: TGCAGCGTTGGGTTGAGGGGGCAGCCCCAGCATTTT. The rearrangement uses TRBV29-1 and TRBJ1-5, with TRBD1 as a possible D gene (6 bases). V was clipped by 4 bases and J by 7 bases, with 11 bases between them. From germline, CDR1 is SQVTM and CDR2 ANQGSEA. The CDR3 extends over 12 amino acids.

In this sample, this clone turned up once. V gene TRBV9 combines with J gene TRBJ2-5; TRBD2 matches at 9 bases. With V trimmed by 0 bases and J by 5 bases, 2 bases remained unmatched. This CDR3 contains 14 residues. Germline loops: CDR1 SGDLS, CDR2 YYNGEE. The chain's CDR3 is CASSVGTSGETQYF. In nucleotides, the CDR3 is TGTGCCAGCAGCGTAGGTACTAGCGGGGAGACCCAGTACTTC.

This clone occurred a few times. The chain joins TRBV12-5 to TRBJ1-1; D is uncertain. The CDR3 spans 13 residues. Trimming took off 6 bases at V and 0 bases at J, with 8 bases between the two ends. Germline V gene sequence: CDR1 LGHNT, CDR2 FRNRAP. CDR3 in amino acids: CASGNDMNTEAFF. The CDR3 DNA reads TGTGCTAGTGGAAATGACATGAACACTGAAGCTTTCTTT.

This chain uses TRBV19 with TRBJ1-6; TRBD1 agrees at 7 bases. The ends lost 5 bases at V and 4 bases at J; junction bases unmatched: 2. CDR1 is LNHDA and CDR2 is SQIVND in the germline V gene (reference sequence). The CDR3 is 14 amino acids. The CDR3 loop reads CASSVGQYNSPLHF. The CDR3 region has the DNA TGTGCCAGTAGTGTGGGACAGTATAATTCACCCCTCCACTTT.